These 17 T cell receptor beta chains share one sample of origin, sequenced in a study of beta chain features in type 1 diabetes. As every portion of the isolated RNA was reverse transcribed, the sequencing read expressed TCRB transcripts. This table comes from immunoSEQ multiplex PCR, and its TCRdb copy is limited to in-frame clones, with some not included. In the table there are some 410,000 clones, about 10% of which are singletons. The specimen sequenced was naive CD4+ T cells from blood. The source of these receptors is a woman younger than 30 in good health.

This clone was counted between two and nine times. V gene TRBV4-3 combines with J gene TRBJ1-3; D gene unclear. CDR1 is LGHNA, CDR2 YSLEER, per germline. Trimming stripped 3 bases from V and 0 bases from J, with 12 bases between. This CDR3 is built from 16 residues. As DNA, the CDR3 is TGCGCCAGCAGCCAGGTACACGGCTCCTCTGGAAACACCATATATTTT. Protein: CASSQVHGSSGNTIYF.

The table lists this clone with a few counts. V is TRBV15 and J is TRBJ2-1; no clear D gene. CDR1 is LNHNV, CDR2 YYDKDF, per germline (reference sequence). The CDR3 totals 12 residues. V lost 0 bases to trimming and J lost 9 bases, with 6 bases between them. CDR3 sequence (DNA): TGTGCCACCAGCAGAGATGGTGGTGAGCAGTTCTTC. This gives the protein CATSRDGGEQFF.

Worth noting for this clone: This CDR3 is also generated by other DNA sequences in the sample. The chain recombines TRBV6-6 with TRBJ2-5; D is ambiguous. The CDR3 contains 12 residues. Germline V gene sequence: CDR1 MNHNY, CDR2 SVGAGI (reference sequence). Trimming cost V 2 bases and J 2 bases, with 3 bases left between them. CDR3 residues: CASSYPQETQYF. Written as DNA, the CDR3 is TGTGCCAGCAGTTACCCACAAGAGACCCAGTACTTC.

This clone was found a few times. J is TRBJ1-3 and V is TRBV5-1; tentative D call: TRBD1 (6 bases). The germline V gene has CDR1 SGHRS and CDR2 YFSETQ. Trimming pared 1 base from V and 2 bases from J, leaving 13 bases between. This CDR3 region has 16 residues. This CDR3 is CASSLPLGAAGNTIYF. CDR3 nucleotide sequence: TGCGCCAGCAGCTTGCCTCTGGGGGCGGCTGGAAACACCATATATTTT.

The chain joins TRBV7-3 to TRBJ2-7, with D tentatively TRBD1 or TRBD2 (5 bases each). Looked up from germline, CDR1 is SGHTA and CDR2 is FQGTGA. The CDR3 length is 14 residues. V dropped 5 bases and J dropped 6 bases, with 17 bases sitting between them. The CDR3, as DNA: TGTGCCAGCAGCCCAACCGCTGGGGGTCCCGAGCAGTACTTC. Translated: CASSPTAGGPEQYF. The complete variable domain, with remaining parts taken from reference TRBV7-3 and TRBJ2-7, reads GAGVSQTPSNKVTEKGKYVELRCDPISGHTALYWYRQSLGQGPEFLIYFQGTGAADDSGLPNDRFFAVRPEGSVSTLKIQRTERGDSAVYLCASSPTAGGPEQYFGPGTRLTVT.

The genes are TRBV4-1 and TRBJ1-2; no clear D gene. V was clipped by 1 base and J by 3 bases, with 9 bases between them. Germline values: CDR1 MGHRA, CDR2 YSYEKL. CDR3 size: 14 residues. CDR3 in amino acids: CASSQAREHYGYTF. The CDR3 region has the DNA TGCGCCAGCAGCCAAGCGAGGGAGCACTATGGCTACACCTTC.

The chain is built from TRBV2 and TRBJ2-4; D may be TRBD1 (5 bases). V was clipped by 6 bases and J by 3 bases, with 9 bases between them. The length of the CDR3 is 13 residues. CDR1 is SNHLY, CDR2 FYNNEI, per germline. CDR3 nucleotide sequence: TGTGCCAGCAGAGACAGCCTCAAAAACATTCAGTACTTC. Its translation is CASRDSLKNIQYF.

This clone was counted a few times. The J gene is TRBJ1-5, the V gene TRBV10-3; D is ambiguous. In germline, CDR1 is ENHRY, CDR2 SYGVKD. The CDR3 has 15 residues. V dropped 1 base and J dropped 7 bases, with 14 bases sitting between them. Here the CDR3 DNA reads TGTGCCATCAGTGAGTTCTTAACAGAGTTCCAGCCCCAGCATTTT. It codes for CAISEFLTEFQPQHF.

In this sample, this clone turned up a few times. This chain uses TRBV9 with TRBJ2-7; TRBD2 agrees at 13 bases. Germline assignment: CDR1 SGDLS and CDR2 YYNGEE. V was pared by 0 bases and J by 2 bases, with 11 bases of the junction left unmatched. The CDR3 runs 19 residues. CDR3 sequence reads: CASSVEPGLAGVGTYEQYF. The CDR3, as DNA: TGTGCCAGCAGCGTAGAACCAGGACTAGCGGGAGTCGGGACCTACGAGCAGTACTTC.

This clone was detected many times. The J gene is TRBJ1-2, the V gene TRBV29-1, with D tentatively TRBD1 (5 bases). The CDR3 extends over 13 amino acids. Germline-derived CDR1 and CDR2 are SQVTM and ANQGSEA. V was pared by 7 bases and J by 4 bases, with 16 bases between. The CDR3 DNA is TGCAGCGCCTCCCAGCACCAGGGCTATGGCTACACCTTC. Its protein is CSASQHQGYGYTF.

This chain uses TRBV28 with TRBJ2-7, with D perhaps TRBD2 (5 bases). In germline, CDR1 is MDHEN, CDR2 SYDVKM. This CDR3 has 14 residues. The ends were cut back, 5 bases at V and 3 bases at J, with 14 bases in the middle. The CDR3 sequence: CASSPPTRFYEQYV. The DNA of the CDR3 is TGTGCCAGCAGTCCCCCTACTAGATTCTACGAGCAGTACGTC.

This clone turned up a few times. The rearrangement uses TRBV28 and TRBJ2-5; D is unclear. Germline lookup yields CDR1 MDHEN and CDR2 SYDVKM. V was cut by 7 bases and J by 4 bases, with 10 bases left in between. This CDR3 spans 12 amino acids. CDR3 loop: CASTSRVETQYF. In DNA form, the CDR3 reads TGTGCCAGCACCTCGCGAGTAGAGACCCAGTACTTC.

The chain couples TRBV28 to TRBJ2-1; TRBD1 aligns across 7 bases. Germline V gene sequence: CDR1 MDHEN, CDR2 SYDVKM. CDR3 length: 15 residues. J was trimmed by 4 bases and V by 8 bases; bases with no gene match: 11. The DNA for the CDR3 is TGTGCCAGCTTATCCCGGGGACAGAGATACAATGAGCAGTTCTTC. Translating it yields CASLSRGQRYNEQFF.

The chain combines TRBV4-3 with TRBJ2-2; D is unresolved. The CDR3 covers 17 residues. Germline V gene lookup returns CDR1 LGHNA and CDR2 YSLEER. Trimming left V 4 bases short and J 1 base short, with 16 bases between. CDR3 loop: CASSPTARGLNTGELFF. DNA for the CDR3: TGCGCCAGCAGCCCCACCGCGCGCGGTTTGAACACCGGGGAGCTGTTTTTT.

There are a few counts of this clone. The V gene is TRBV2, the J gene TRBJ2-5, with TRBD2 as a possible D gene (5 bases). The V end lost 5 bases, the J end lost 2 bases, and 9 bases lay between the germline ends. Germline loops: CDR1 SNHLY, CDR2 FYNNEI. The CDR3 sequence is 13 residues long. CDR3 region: CASSSEVQETQYF. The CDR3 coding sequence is TGTGCCAGCAGTTCGGAGGTACAAGAGACCCAGTACTTC.

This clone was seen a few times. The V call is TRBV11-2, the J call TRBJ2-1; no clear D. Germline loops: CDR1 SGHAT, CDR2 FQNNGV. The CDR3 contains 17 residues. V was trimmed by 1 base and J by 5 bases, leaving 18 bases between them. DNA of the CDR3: TGTGCCAGCAGCTTAGGAGTATGGGGTGATGGGAACAATGAGCAGTTCTTC. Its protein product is CASSLGVWGDGNNEQFF.

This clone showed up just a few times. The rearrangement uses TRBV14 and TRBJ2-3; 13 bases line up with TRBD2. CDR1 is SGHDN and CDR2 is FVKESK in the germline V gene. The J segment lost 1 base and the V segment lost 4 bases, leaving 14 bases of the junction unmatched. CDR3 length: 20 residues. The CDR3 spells CASSLRRGLAGSTRTDTQYF. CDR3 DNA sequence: TGTGCCAGCAGCCTCCGAAGGGGACTAGCGGGGAGCACACGCACAGATACGCAGTATTTT.